This TCR beta chain was identified in a study of OX40 agonist ivuxolimab in advanced cancers. In the study overall: In this trial design, patients received ivuxolimab intravenously at 0.01 to 10 mg/kg every 2 weeks. The study's findings and limits: In the 0.1-3.0 mg/kg groups, partial responders showed among the lowest expansion. Mean expanded clone counts were higher in CD8+ than CD4+ T cells. Several nonresponders also turned out to have low normalized T-cell clonal expansion.

Germline CDR1 is SNHLY and CDR2 is FYNNEI. With 3 bases removed from V and 1 base from J, the gap between germline ends came to 9 bases. The CDR3 contains 14 residues. Measured with immunoSEQ multiplex PCR; TCRdb has only the in-frame clones, and not every one. The sample lists over 20,000 clones, approximately 87% occurring once. For this clone: Its antigen is undetermined.

The origin of this receptor is an adult with an advanced solid tumor such as melanoma, head and neck, liver or kidney cancer. Sequencing used CD4+ or CD8+ T cells sorted from blood, obtained in a trial of the OX40 agonist ivuxolimab. The chain is built from TRBV2 and TRBJ1-2; perhaps TRBD1 as D (6 bases). The CDR3 nucleotides are TGTGCCAGCAGTGAGGGCAGGGGTAACTATGGCTACACCTTC. The encoded protein is CASSEGRGNYGYTF.